The T cell receptor (beta chain) under discussion was sequenced for a study of blood T cell repertoires in COVID-19. The ends lost 5 bases at V and 6 bases at J; junction bases unmatched: 11. This CDR3 has 15 amino acids. CDR1 and CDR2 from the germline V gene are SGHNT and YENEEA. Authors' analysis steps: Estimated nucleated cell counts came from reference gene primer amplification. Assay: immunoSEQ multiplex PCR; the TCRdb copy retains only in-frame clones and omits some. The V and J calls and clone size were taken over from that table, and D and trimming were inferred from the DNA. This table holds around 250,000 clones, roughly 79% found once. Individuals drawn from some 25 US areas were roughly 18 to 95 years old. Donors of Cohort 3 who recovered were those that had two negative PCRs, clearance, or symptom resolution.

The receptor's source is a man aged 40-49 years who had recovered from COVID-19. Sequencing was performed on PBMCs or T cells enriched from blood (not recorded which). The rearrangement joins TRBV11-3 to TRBJ2-7; 9 bases are shared with TRBD1. The CDR3 coding sequence is TGTGCCAGCAGCCCGGGACAGGGTACAGGGGGCGAGCAGTACTTC. It yields the protein CASSPGQGTGGEQYF.